The 12 T cell receptor beta chains listed next were all sequenced from one sample in a study of metastatic and nonmetastatic thyroid tumors. Treatment of any kind had been given to no patient before thyroid surgery. TCRdb re-analyzed the PCR reads through MiXCR. The sample yields roughly 3,000 clones, roughly 27% seen once. Material: tumor tissue. Every receptor here comes from a female donor with papillary thyroid cancer or a benign thyroid nodule (not recorded which). Some clones in this sample may be carry-over from other donors' samples.

The chain is built from TRBV4-3 and TRBJ1-4, with 7 bases identical to TRBD1. The germline V gene encodes CDR1 LGHNA and CDR2 YSLEER. This CDR3 is built from 20 residues. Trimming removed 8 bases from V and 16 bases from J; junction bases left unmatched: 37. The CDR3 is CASRPKTVGQASWGNKEPFF. Here the CDR3 DNA reads TGCGCCAGCCGACCGAAAACCGTCGGACAGGCGTCTTGGGGTAATAAAGAACCGTTTTTT.

By sample share, this clone is medium-sized (0.01 to 0.1%). The genes are TRBV9 and TRBJ2-3, with D possibly matching TRBD2 (6 bases). Germline CDR1 is SGDLS and CDR2 is YYNGEE. Between the trimmed V and J ends, which lost 5 bases and 3 bases, there was a span of 16 bases. The CDR3 totals 15 residues. The DNA for the CDR3 is TGTGCCAGCAGAGCCGGGACTGCGGCTACAGATACGCAGTATTTT. Encoded protein: CASRAGTAATDTQYF.

V gene TRBV7-2 combines with J gene TRBJ1-2; 9 nucleotides align to TRBD1. CDR3 length: 14 residues. Germline values: CDR1 SGHTA, CDR2 FQGNSA. V lost 5 bases and J lost 3; bases outside the gene matches: 4. CDR3 nucleotide sequence: TGTGCCAGCAGCGCAGGACAGGGGTACTATGGCTACACCTTC. This sequence encodes CASSAGQGYYGYTF.

In this sample, this clone is large. The chain has TRBV12-3 or TRBV12-4 and TRBJ1-1; D uncertain. This CDR3 is built from 13 residues. Trimming shortened V by 5 bases and J by 6 bases, and 13 bases separated the two germline ends. The CDR3 nucleotides are TGTGCCAGCAGTCTCGGACCGTTTGCTGAAGCTTTCTTT. Amino acid sequence: CASSLGPFAEAFF.

This clone was detected a few times. The chain is built from TRBV27 and TRBJ1-6; D not resolved. CDR3 length: 14 amino acids. The V end was cut by 4 bases, the J end by 3 bases, with 7 bases between. Germline loops: CDR1 MNHEY, CDR2 SMNVEV (reference sequence). CDR3 in amino acids: CASSSQVYNSPLHF. In nucleotides, the CDR3 is TGTGCCAGCAGTTCACAAGTCTATAATTCACCCCTCCACTTT.

This clone is medium-sized in the sample. At one boundary the junction diverges from the germline segment, which might be a read error. The chain carries TRBV28 and TRBJ1-2, with unresolved D. The V gene's germline CDR1 is MDHEN and CDR2 SYDVKM. The CDR3 is made up of 13 amino acids. The chain's CDR3 is CASGLGRTGGYTF. The CDR3 region has the DNA TGTGCCAGCGGTTTAGGCAGGACGGGTGGCTACACCTTC.

This clone appeared a few times. The rearrangement uses TRBV28 and TRBJ1-2; 7 nucleotides align to TRBD1. Trimming cost V 5 bases and J 1 base; bases outside gene matches: 4. Germline CDR1 and CDR2: MDHEN and SYDVKM. CDR3 length equals 14 residues. Here the CDR3 DNA reads TGTGCCAGCAGTATAGGGACAGTTAACTATGGCTACACCTTC. It codes for CASSIGTVNYGYTF.

The V call is TRBV20-1, the J call TRBJ2-2; D remains ambiguous. The V end lost 1 base, the J end lost 2 bases, and 8 bases lay between the germline ends. Germline loops: CDR1 DFQATT, CDR2 SNEGSKA (reference sequence). This CDR3 has 14 amino acids. The CDR3 loop reads CSARGQINTGELFF. The CDR3 DNA reads as TGCAGTGCTAGAGGGCAGATCAACACCGGGGAGCTGTTTTTT.

The chain recombines TRBV6-1 with TRBJ1-6; D is ambiguous. V was shortened by 7 bases and J by 5 bases, with 12 bases between the two germline ends. Germline CDR1 and CDR2: MNHNS and SASEGT. This CDR3 is built from 14 residues. CDR3 region: CASTQDGDNSPLHF. The CDR3 region has the DNA TGTGCCAGCACTCAGGACGGTGATAATTCACCCCTCCACTTT.

This clone is categorized as large. This CDR3 is also generated by other DNA sequences in the sample. The V and J genes are TRBV28 and TRBJ1-2; no definite D call. The germline gives CDR1 MDHEN, CDR2 SYDVKM. Trimming stripped 5 bases from V and 8 bases from J, with 18 bases between. The CDR3 has 14 residues. In nucleotides, the CDR3 is TGTGCCAGCAGTATACTACCGGGAACCAAAGGCTACACCTTC. Protein product: CASSILPGTKGYTF.

This clone is medium-sized (0.01 to 0.1%) by share. V usage is TRBV9 and J usage is TRBJ1-1, with a possible D match to TRBD1 (6 bases). The CDR3 contains 16 residues. CDR1 and CDR2 (germline): SGDLS, YYNGEE. V was pared by 6 bases and J by 1 base, with 19 bases between. DNA for the CDR3: TGTGCCAGCACCCCCCGTGCGCGGGGGCAGAACACTGAAGCTTTCTTT. This gives the protein CASTPRARGQNTEAFF. Complete variable domain (other parts from reference TRBV9 and TRBJ1-1): DSGVTQTPKHLITATGQRVTLRCSPRSGDLSVYWYQQSLDQGLQFLIQYYNGEERAKGNILERFSAQQFPDLHSELNLSSLELGDSALYFCASTPRARGQNTEAFFGQGTRLTVV.

This clone turned up a few times. J is TRBJ1-2 and V is TRBV19, with D perhaps TRBD1 (5 bases). Germline V gene data show CDR1 as LNHDA and CDR2 as SQIVND (reference sequence). The V end lost 5 bases, the J end lost 4 bases, and 11 bases lay between the germline ends. CDR3 length equals 13 residues. The CDR3, as DNA: TGTGCCAGTAGTCGAAGGGGCTTCTATGGCTACACCTTC. Its protein is CASSRRGFYGYTF.